Presented here are 10 T cell receptor beta chains from one specimen sequenced in a study of T cell changes during pregnancy in multiple sclerosis. Produced via immunoSEQ multiplex PCR; TCRdb's table is partial and in-frame only. Here the sample spans under 75,000 clones, about nine tenths being singletons. The sample in question was peripheral blood, obtained in the first trimester of pregnancy. The receptors come from a female donor with multiple sclerosis, enrolled in a pregnancy study.

The gene calls are TRBV28 and TRBJ1-1; TRBD1 matches 10 bases. V was clipped by 7 bases and J by 10 bases; unmatched bases: 12. Germline CDR1 MDHEN, CDR2 SYDVKM. The CDR3 totals 14 residues. The CDR3 coding sequence is TGTGCCAGCACCTCCCCGGGACAGGGGCCTCGAGCTTTCTTT. Its protein is CASTSPGQGPRAFF.

This chain connects TRBV18 to TRBJ2-3; 7 nucleotides line up with TRBD1. Germline V lookup: CDR1 KGHSH, CDR2 LQKENI. The CDR3 loop spans 16 amino acids. J lost 4 bases, V lost 3 bases, and 10 bases had no gene match. CDR3 region: CASSPLSRDSADTQYF. In nucleotides, the CDR3 is TGTGCCAGCTCACCCCTTTCCCGGGACAGCGCAGATACGCAGTATTTT.

This clone has just one count. The chain joins TRBV11-3 to TRBJ1-5; TRBD1 aligns across 11 bases. Germline trimming cut 5 bases from V and 0 bases from J; bases unmatched to any gene: 12. The germline V gene has CDR1 SGHNT and CDR2 YENEEA. The CDR3 totals 19 residues. CDR3 in DNA: TGTGCCAGCAGCCCACCCGGGACAGGGGGTGTAATTAGCAATCAGCCCCAGCATTTT. Translation: CASSPPGTGGVISNQPQHF. The full variable domain, completed using reference TRBV11-3 and TRBJ1-5, is EAGVVQSPRYKIIEKKQPVAFWCNPISGHNTLYWYLQNLGQGPELLIRYENEEAVDDSQLPKDRFSAERLKGVDSTLKIQPAELGDSAVYLCASSPPGTGGVISNQPQHFGDGTRLSIL.

This chain connects TRBV12-5 to TRBJ1-1, with unresolved D. Looked up from germline, CDR1 is LGHNT and CDR2 is FRNRAP. The CDR3 contains 13 residues. Trimming left V 7 bases short and J 1 base short, with 10 bases between. The CDR3 loop is CASASYGNTEAFF. In nucleotides, the CDR3 is TGTGCTAGTGCCTCATACGGGAACACTGAAGCTTTCTTT.

The chain recombines TRBV28 with TRBJ2-7; 9 bases are a match to TRBD2. The CDR3 consists of 16 residues. V shed 2 bases, J shed 5 bases, and the junction held 10 bases outside the gene matches. Germline CDR1 reads MDHEN; CDR2 reads SYDVKM. The CDR3 nucleotides are TGTGCCAGCAGTTTAATTCAAGGAGCGGGAGGAGACGAGCAGTACTTC. Translating gives CASSLIQGAGGDEQYF.

The chain is built from TRBV10-3 and TRBJ1-2, with D tentatively TRBD1 (6 bases). Germline assignment: CDR1 ENHRY and CDR2 SYGVKD. This CDR3 region has 13 residues. V gave up 6 bases and J gave up 2 bases, with 10 bases separating them. The CDR3 here is CAISGDKNYGYTF. CDR3 bases: TGTGCCATCAGCGGGGACAAAAACTATGGCTACACCTTC.

The V gene is TRBV9, the J gene TRBJ2-3, with D hard to call. Trimming left V 7 bases short and J 1 base short, with 7 bases between. Germline CDR1 is SGDLS and CDR2 is YYNGEE. The CDR3 extends over 12 amino acids. The CDR3 here is CASSLRTDTQYF. DNA for the CDR3: TGTGCCAGCTCCCTCCGCACAGATACGCAGTATTTT. The variable domain in full, with the rest retrieved from reference TRBV9 and TRBJ2-3, is DSGVTQTPKHLITATGQRVTLRCSPRSGDLSVYWYQQSLDQGLQFLIQYYNGEERAKGNILERFSAQQFPDLHSELNLSSLELGDSALYFCASSLRTDTQYFGPGTRLTVL.

This clone appeared once. J is TRBJ1-3 and V is TRBV28; possible D gene TRBD1, 6 bases. Germline V lookup: CDR1 MDHEN, CDR2 SYDVKM. This CDR3 has 15 amino acids. Trimming took 3 bases from V and 0 from J, leaving 9 bases between them. Written as DNA, the CDR3 is TGTGCCAGCAGTTTCCAGGGGTCCTCTGGAAACACCATATATTTT. Residues: CASSFQGSSGNTIYF.

This sequence joins TRBV5-1 and TRBJ2-3; 7 nucleotides line up with TRBD2. The CDR3 length is 15 residues. The germline gives CDR1 SGHRS, CDR2 YFSETQ. After removal of 2 bases from V and 3 bases from J, the junction contained 6 bases not matched to a gene. This CDR3 reads CASSFAGVGTDTQYF. CDR3 sequence (DNA): TGCGCCAGCAGCTTCGCGGGAGTAGGAACAGATACGCAGTATTTT.

About this clone: The junction differs from germline at one of its ends, possibly a read error. The chain carries TRBV2 and TRBJ1-1; 7 positions agree with TRBD1. Germline V gene data show CDR1 as SNHLY and CDR2 as FYNNEI. The CDR3 is 14 amino acids. CDR3 loop: CASREGGRKTEAFF. The CDR3 nucleotides are TGTGCCAGCAGGGAAGGGGGCCGGAAGACTGAAGCTTTCTTT.